This entry features one TCR beta chain sequence. Antigen: not known. Sequencing used immunoSEQ multiplex PCR; TCRdb keeps in-frame clones, though not all of them. The sample consists of roughly 2,000,000 clones, about 95% of them appearing once. CD45RO-negative, CCR7-selected cells formed the naive CD8 fraction, which excluded terminally differentiated effector memory CD45RA+ cells. The CDR3 totals 13 residues. Per germline, CDR1 LGHNA and CDR2 YSLEER. V gave up 1 base and J gave up 6 bases, with 7 bases separating them. This sample stems from a study of shared clonotypes between healthy human individuals. Across the whole study: A donor's plate count was three for CD4 naive and three for CD4 memory; CD8 naive had two and CD8 memory one. Whole-study findings and limits: Generally, naive subsets (rather than memory subsets) showed larger estimated richness. Clonotypes that were shared across a handful of donors made up roughly 5% of naive CD4 clonotypes. Non-shared clonotypes had lower generation probabilities than those shared by all four donors.

The chain joins TRBV4-3 to TRBJ2-1; D possibly corresponds to TRBD2 (5 bases). Material for sequencing was naive CD8+ T cells sorted from blood. This sequence originates from a young man in good health. In DNA, the CDR3 is TGCGCCAGCAGCCAAGTAGGGAGCAATGAGCAGTTCTTC. Translating it yields CASSQVGSNEQFF.